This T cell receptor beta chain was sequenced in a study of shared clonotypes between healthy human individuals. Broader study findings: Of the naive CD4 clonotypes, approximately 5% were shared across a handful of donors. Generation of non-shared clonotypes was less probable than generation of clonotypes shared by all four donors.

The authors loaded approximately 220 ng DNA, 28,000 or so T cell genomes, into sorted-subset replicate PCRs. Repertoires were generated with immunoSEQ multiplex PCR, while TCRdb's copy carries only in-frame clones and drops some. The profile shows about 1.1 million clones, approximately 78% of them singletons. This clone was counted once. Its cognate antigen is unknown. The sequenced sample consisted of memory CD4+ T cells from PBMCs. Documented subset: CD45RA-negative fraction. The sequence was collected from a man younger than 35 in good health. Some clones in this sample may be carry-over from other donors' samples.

CDR3 region: CASTRLAGVNEQYF. For the CDR3, the DNA is TGTGCCAGCACCCGACTAGCGGGAGTCAACGAGCAGTACTTC. This chain links TRBV6-5 with TRBJ2-7; the match to TRBD2 covers 12 bases. Germline V gene lookup returns CDR1 MNHEY and CDR2 SVGAGI. The CDR3 is made up of 14 amino acids. Trimming removed 7 bases from V and 5 bases from J; junction bases left unmatched: 6.